These 29 T cell receptor beta chains were all obtained from the same sample, sequenced in a study of blood T cell repertoires in COVID-19. The table came from immunoSEQ multiplex PCR; TCRdb's copy has only in-frame clones and leaves some out. The table shows 210,000 or so clones, with about four fifths occurring only once. Sequenced: peripheral blood. These receptors were collected from a woman aged 35 to 49 with acute or convalescent COVID-19.

CDR3 loop: CASSTWTSTYEQYF. CDR3 sequence (DNA): TGTGCCAGCAGCACTTGGACTAGTACTTACGAGCAGTACTTC. V gene TRBV7-2 combines with J gene TRBJ2-7; 7 nucleotides line up with TRBD2. Germline values: CDR1 SGHTA, CDR2 FQGNSA. Trimming removed 5 bases from V and 4 bases from J; junction bases left unmatched: 8. The length of the CDR3 is 14 residues.

This chain links TRBV24-1 with TRBJ1-1; weak D call: TRBD1 (5 bases). V lost 3 bases to trimming and J lost 11 bases, with 12 bases between them. From germline, CDR1 is KGHDR and CDR2 SFDVKD. This CDR3 has 12 residues. The CDR3 coding sequence is TGTGCCACCAGTGATGGAGGGGAGATCGCTTTCTTT. The encoded protein is CATSDGGEIAFF.

J is TRBJ2-1 and V is TRBV21-1; the D call of TRBD1 is as the table states it, not checked on the DNA. TRBV21-1 is noted as a pseudogene. The length of the CDR3 is 16 residues. In DNA form, the CDR3 reads TGTGCCAGCAGCACGTACAGGGGGCGCTCCTACAATGAGCAGTTCTTC. Amino acid sequence: CASSTYRGRSYNEQFF.

There are a few counts of this clone. The V and J genes are TRBV15 and TRBJ1-2, with D possibly TRBD1 on 5 matching bases. Germline CDR1 LNHNV, CDR2 YYDKDF (reference sequence). This CDR3 spans 14 amino acids. V was trimmed by 8 bases and J by 2 bases, leaving 15 bases between them. CDR3 sequence (DNA): TGTGCCACCCGCCCTATGGACATCAACTATGGCTACACCTTC. Encoded protein: CATRPMDINYGYTF.

The V and J genes are TRBV6-1 and TRBJ2-4; perhaps D is TRBD1 or TRBD2 (5 bases each). The CDR3 length is 12 residues. Germline V gene data show CDR1 as MNHNS and CDR2 as SASEGT. Trimming stripped 4 bases from V and 9 bases from J, with 10 bases between. DNA of the CDR3: TGTGCCAGCAGTGGAGCAGGGAGCATTCAGTACTTC. Translating it yields CASSGAGSIQYF.

The chain links TRBV6-5 to TRBJ1-2; TRBD1 is a possible D gene (6 bases). Trimming stripped 0 bases from V and 5 bases from J, with 10 bases between. Germline loops: CDR1 MNHEY, CDR2 SVGAGI. There are 14 residues in the CDR3. The CDR3 DNA is TGTGCCAGCAGTTACTCGTCACAGGGTTATGGCTACACCTTC. As protein: CASSYSSQGYGYTF.

The chain carries TRBV7-8 and TRBJ1-1; D gene ambiguous. The length of the CDR3 is 15 residues. Trimming stripped 1 base from V and 6 bases from J, with 15 bases between. The germline CDR1 and CDR2 sequences are SGHVS and FQNEAQ. CDR3 DNA sequence: TGTGCCAGCAGCTTAGAACCGGGATATATGGCTGAAGCTTTCTTT. It translates to CASSLEPGYMAEAFF.

This clone has just one count. The J gene is TRBJ2-5, the V gene TRBV5-1; 9 bases agree with TRBD1. Unmatched junction bases numbered 11, after V lost 2 bases and J lost 3 bases. The CDR3 totals 17 residues. Per the germline V gene, CDR1 is SGHRS and CDR2 is YFSETQ. CDR3 bases: TGCGCCAGCAGCTTCGGCCGCGACGGGACAGGGAAAGAGACCCAGTACTTC. Translated: CASSFGRDGTGKETQYF.

The chain combines TRBV12-5 with TRBJ2-7, with unresolved D. Germline V gene lookup returns CDR1 LGHNT and CDR2 FRNRAP. This CDR3 region has 13 residues. V was cut by 5 bases and J by 10 bases, with 18 bases left in between. Here the CDR3 DNA reads TGTGCTAGTGGTCCTCGAACCTCTAGTCGACAGTACTTC. Translating gives CASGPRTSSRQYF.

The rearrangement uses TRBV5-1 and TRBJ2-1; 9 nucleotides line up with TRBD2. The V gene's germline CDR1 is SGHRS and CDR2 YFSETQ. The ends lost 3 bases at V and 6 bases at J; junction bases unmatched: 7. The CDR3 loop spans 15 amino acids. CDR3 DNA: TGCGCCAGCAGCTCCGCGCGGGAGGGGATCAATGAGCAGTTCTTC. Translating gives CASSSAREGINEQFF.

V is TRBV5-5 and J is TRBJ1-6, with 9 bases matching TRBD1. V dropped 4 bases and J dropped 3; count of bases not matched to a gene: 8. CDR3 length equals 17 residues. Germline lookup yields CDR1 SGHKS and CDR2 YYEKEE (reference sequence). CDR3 amino acids: CASSRGDRADYNSPLHF. In DNA form, the CDR3 reads TGTGCCAGCAGCCGGGGGGACAGGGCCGACTATAATTCACCCCTCCACTTT. The full variable domain, rest sourced from reference TRBV5-5 and TRBJ1-6, is DAGVTQSPTHLIKTRGQQVTLRCSPISGHKSVSWYQQVLGQGPQFIFQYYEKEERGRGNFPDRFSARQFPNYSSELNVNALLLGDSALYLCASSRGDRADYNSPLHFGNGTRLTVT.

In regard to this clone: Within the sample, other DNA sequences also encode this same CDR3. The rearrangement uses TRBV7-2 and TRBJ2-5, with D hard to call. CDR3 size: 13 residues. Germline V gene data show CDR1 as SGHTA and CDR2 as FQGNSA. Trimming shortened V by 3 bases and J by 1 base, and 6 bases separated the two germline ends. The CDR3 coding sequence is TGTGCCAGCAGCTTTTCCCGCCAAGAGACCCAGTACTTC. Translated, it gives CASSFSRQETQYF.

The chain links TRBV19 to TRBJ1-3; no clear D gene. From germline, CDR1 is LNHDA and CDR2 SQIVND (reference sequence). The V end lost 1 base, the J end lost 3 bases, and 16 bases lay between the germline ends. The CDR3 has 17 residues. The DNA for the CDR3 is TGTGCCAGTAGTATAGGAGGAGGTGGAGCCGGTGGAAACACCATATATTTT. Its translation is CASSIGGGGAGGNTIYF.

The table lists this clone with a count of one. The CDR3, as DNA: TGTGCCAGCAGTTTATCCATCGGGGGAATTGAGCAGTTCTTC. This encodes CASSLSIGGIEQFF. The V gene is TRBV27, the J gene TRBJ2-1, with D maybe TRBD2 (6 bases). Trimming stripped 0 bases from V and 9 bases from J, with 12 bases between. CDR3 size: 14 residues. The germline gives CDR1 MNHEY, CDR2 SMNVEV (reference sequence).

This rearrangement joins TRBV19 to TRBJ1-3; D not certain. This CDR3 contains 13 residues. CDR1 and CDR2 (germline): LNHDA, SQIVND (reference sequence). V shed 5 bases and J shed 2 bases, with 7 bases lying between them. The CDR3 sequence: CASSSRPGNTIYF. CDR3 in DNA: TGTGCCAGTAGTTCCAGGCCTGGAAACACCATATATTTT.

V is TRBV27 and J is TRBJ2-2; 9 bases fit TRBD2. Per germline, CDR1 MNHEY and CDR2 SMNVEV (reference sequence). This CDR3 contains 16 residues. J gave up 4 bases and V 2 bases, and 5 bases lay outside the gene matches. The CDR3 region is CASSLRAGGLTGELFF. The CDR3 DNA reads TGTGCCAGCAGTTTAAGGGCGGGGGGGCTCACCGGGGAGCTGTTTTTT.

The J gene is TRBJ1-2, the V gene TRBV2, with TRBD1 matching over 10 bases. Germline V gene sequence: CDR1 SNHLY, CDR2 FYNNEI. The CDR3 totals 16 residues. After removal of 5 bases from V and 5 bases from J, the junction contained 11 bases not matched to a gene. This CDR3 reads CASSPTGTGDGYGYTF. The CDR3 DNA follows: TGTGCCAGCAGTCCCACCGGGACAGGGGATGGGTATGGCTACACCTTC.

DNA of the CDR3: TGTGCCATCAGTGAGTCGAGTTTCTACTACGAGCAGTACTTC. Translation: CAISESSFYYEQYF. The chain links TRBV10-3 to TRBJ2-7; D gene uncertain. The CDR3 covers 14 residues. V lost 0 bases to trimming and J lost 3 bases, with 9 bases between them. Germline V gene data show CDR1 as ENHRY and CDR2 as SYGVKD.

The V and J genes are TRBV2 and TRBJ1-3, with TRBD1 matching over 7 bases. In germline, CDR1 is SNHLY, CDR2 FYNNEI. Trimming cost V 6 bases and J 7 bases; bases outside gene matches: 12. CDR3 length equals 15 residues. CDR3 in amino acids: CASRAGTATENTIYF. DNA for the CDR3: TGTGCCAGCAGAGCCGGGACAGCCACGGAGAACACCATATATTTT.

The chain is built from TRBV5-1 and TRBJ2-1; TRBD1 matches at 9 bases. Germline lookup yields CDR1 SGHRS and CDR2 YFSETQ. This CDR3 comprises 16 residues. Trimming at V came to 4 bases and at J to 6 bases, leaving 11 bases not matched to a gene. CDR3: CASSRSTGGDINEQFF. CDR3 in DNA: TGCGCCAGCAGCAGATCGACAGGGGGTGACATCAATGAGCAGTTCTTC.

J is TRBJ2-1 and V is TRBV18; 7 bases match TRBD2. The CDR3 is 12 residues long. V shed 3 bases, J shed 12 bases, and the junction held 5 bases outside the gene matches. CDR1 is KGHSH and CDR2 is LQKENI in the germline V gene. CDR3 in amino acids: CASSPSTSWQFF. Written as DNA, the CDR3 is TGTGCCAGCTCACCGTCGACTAGCTGGCAGTTCTTC.

The V and J genes are TRBV20-1 and TRBJ2-4, with D unclear. With 3 bases removed from V and 8 bases from J, the gap between germline ends came to 11 bases. This CDR3 contains 12 residues. Germline loops: CDR1 DFQATT, CDR2 SNEGSKA (reference sequence). CDR3 region: CSASGPMDIQYF. CDR3 coding DNA: TGCAGTGCTAGTGGGCCCATGGACATTCAGTACTTC.

This clone was seen more than once but under ten times. The chain couples TRBV19 to TRBJ2-1, with 9 bases lining up with TRBD1. In germline, CDR1 is LNHDA, CDR2 SQIVND (reference sequence). The CDR3 length is 16 residues. The V and J ends lost 5 bases and 8 bases, in that order; junction bases with no gene match: 13. In nucleotides, the CDR3 is TGTGCCAGTAGTGCCCCGACAGGGGGGTTCATGCATGAGCAGTTCTTC. As protein: CASSAPTGGFMHEQFF.

The chain uses TRBV18 and TRBJ2-2; D call uncertain. This CDR3 region has 16 residues. CDR1 KGHSH and CDR2 LQKENI come from the germline V gene. The V gene lost 5 bases and the J gene lost 1 base, with 14 bases spanning the gap. The CDR3 sequence: CASSFVSSLNTGELFF. CDR3 coding DNA: TGTGCCAGCTCATTCGTCTCCTCGTTGAACACCGGGGAGCTGTTTTTT.

V gene TRBV29-1 combines with J gene TRBJ2-3, with 7 nucleotides matching TRBD2. CDR3 size: 13 residues. The trim removed 3 bases at V and 6 bases at J, leaving 6 bases unmatched. Looked up from germline, CDR1 is SQVTM and CDR2 is ANQGSEA. The CDR3 region is CSVDGLGGDTQYF. CDR3 in DNA: TGCAGCGTTGATGGCCTCGGGGGGGATACGCAGTATTTT.

As regards this clone: Other DNA variants within this sample encode the same CDR3. The chain combines TRBV9 with TRBJ2-7, with 7 bases fitting TRBD1. This CDR3 spans 14 amino acids. Germline loops: CDR1 SGDLS, CDR2 YYNGEE. V lost 0 bases and J lost 4; bases outside the gene matches: 4. CDR3 DNA sequence: TGTGCCAGCAGCGTAGGACAGGGTGGTTACGAGCAGTACTTC. Protein sequence: CASSVGQGGYEQYF.

This sequence joins TRBV5-1 and TRBJ2-1; D possibly corresponds to TRBD1 (5 bases). The CDR3 sequence is 14 residues long. V lost 0 bases, J lost 8 bases, and 12 bases lay in between. CDR1 SGHRS and CDR2 YFSETQ come from the germline V gene. CDR3 amino acids: CASSLGQFGDEQFF. CDR3 sequence (DNA): TGCGCCAGCAGCTTGGGACAGTTTGGGGATGAGCAGTTCTTC.

The rearrangement uses TRBV6-5 and TRBJ2-1, with 7 bases aligning to TRBD2. Looked up from germline, CDR1 is MNHEY and CDR2 is SVGAGI. After removal of 2 bases from V and 5 bases from J, the junction contained 6 bases not matched to a gene. The CDR3 contains 15 residues. The CDR3 region has the DNA TGTGCCAGCAGTTACACGGGAGGCGTCAACAATGAGCAGTTCTTC. It translates to CASSYTGGVNNEQFF.

V usage is TRBV4-3 and J usage is TRBJ1-2; no reliable D call. Trimming shortened V by 0 bases and J by 1 base, and 9 bases separated the two germline ends. CDR1 is LGHNA, CDR2 YSLEER, per germline. The CDR3 is 15 amino acids. The CDR3 DNA reads TGCGCCAGCAGCCAAGATGGAGGTGATAACTATGGCTACACCTTC. Protein product: CASSQDGGDNYGYTF.